The rows below give T cell receptor beta chains drawn from one sample of a study of T-cell reconstitution after alpha-beta-depleted transplantation in children. TCRdb processed the PCR reads anew with MiXCR; each CDR3 protein has one entry. The profile shows some 130,000 distinct CDR3 sequences, roughly 9.7% of them singletons. This specimen was PBMCs, mostly from graft donor cells, taken 180 days after TCRalphabeta/CD19-depleted stem cell transplant. The receptors originated from a girl under two years old who had a stem cell transplant for combined immunodeficiency, so the T cells may come from the graft donor. Both conserved end residues are part of each CDR3. The D gene is left open where the match is weak. Only some rows state a clone size, as once, few, many or a class for expanded clones.

>few|-|TRBJ2-7|TRBV7-2
TGTGCCAGCAGCCCCGCCAGCACAGGTGCCTACGAGCAGTACTTC
CASSPASTGAYEQYF
>-|TRBD1|TRBJ1-2|TRBV7-9
TGTGCCAGCAGCTCCGGGACAGGGCTATCTGGCTACACCTTC
CASSSGTGLSGYTF
>-|-|TRBJ2-3|TRBV12-3/TRBV12-4
TGTGCCAGCAGTTTAGCGCGAGGGATTAGCGGACCCACAGATACGCAGTATTTT
CASSLARGISGPTDTQYF
>-|-|TRBJ1-2|TRBV11-2
TGTGCCAGCACCTACAGCCCTAACTATGGCTACACCTTC
CASTYSPNYGYTF
>few|-|TRBJ1-2|TRBV7-3
TGTGCCAGCAGCTTAGACGGGACATTCTATGGCTACACCTTC
CASSLDGTFYGYTF
>many|-|TRBJ2-7|TRBV7-2
TGTGCATCTCAGCCCCCCGGCACCCCCCCGGGATCAGAGCAGTACTTC
CASQPPGTPPGSEQYF
>-|TRBD2|TRBJ2-5|TRBV19
TGTGCCAGTAGTCCCAGGGACTATTCTCAAGAGACCCAGTACTTC
CASSPRDYSQETQYF
>many|-|TRBJ2-1|TRBV24-1
TGTGCCACCAGTGGGCCTAGCAGTTACTCCTACAATGAGCAGTTCTTC
CATSGPSSYSYNEQFF
>few|-|TRBJ2-7|TRBV20-1
TGCAGTGCTAGAATACCCTACGAGCAGTACTTC
CSARIPYEQYF
>few|TRBD2|TRBJ2-7|TRBV6-5
TGTGCCAGCAGTTGGGGGACTAGCGGGAGCTACGAGCAGTACTTC
CASSWGTSGSYEQYF
>-|-|TRBJ2-5|TRBV5-1
TGCGCCAGCAGCTTGGATGGTTCCGCGGAGACCCAGTACTTC
CASSLDGSAETQYF
>few|TRBD2|TRBJ2-1|TRBV20-1
TGCAGTGCTAGAGCAAGACTAGCGGGAGGGTACAATGAGCAGTTCTTC
CSARARLAGGYNEQFF
>once|-|TRBJ2-6|TRBV29-1
TGCAGCGTTGATAAAAGCTCTGGGGCCAACGTCCTGACTTTC
CSVDKSSGANVLTF
>-|TRBD1|TRBJ1-1|TRBV5-1
TGCGCCAGCAGTTTTACAGGGGGCCTCATGAACACTGAAGCTTTCTTT
CASSFTGGLMNTEAFF
>many|-|TRBJ2-5|TRBV7-9
TGTGCCACCACCTCCGAGACCCAGTACTTC
CATTSETQYF
>-|-|TRBJ2-3|TRBV20-1
TGCAGTGCTAGATGGGGGGGCACAGATACGCAGTATTTT
CSARWGGTDTQYF
>few|-|TRBJ2-5|TRBV2
TGTGCCAGCAATGGGGCTTCTGGGACCCAGTACTTC
CASNGASGTQYF
>few|TRBD1|TRBJ2-7|TRBV11-2
TGTGCCAGCAGCTTACTACGACAGGGGCAGAACTACGAGCAGTACTTC
CASSLLRQGQNYEQYF
>many|-|TRBJ2-5|TRBV7-9
TGTGCCAGCAGCGCCCGTCTCGGCGGGACCCAGTACTTC
CASSARLGGTQYF
>few|TRBD1|TRBJ1-1|TRBV7-3
TGTGCCAGCAGCAGACAGGGTAGCACTGAAGCTTTCTTT
CASSRQGSTEAFF
>few|-|TRBJ2-3|TRBV5-6
TGTGCCAGCAGCTTGAATTGGGGCCTTACAGATACGCAGTATTTT
CASSLNWGLTDTQYF
>many|-|TRBJ2-3|TRBV4-3
TGCGCCAGCAGCCACCTCAGGGTCTCTTCAGATACGCAGTATTTT
CASSHLRVSSDTQYF
>-|-|TRBJ2-3|TRBV30
TGTGCCTGGAAGGGGGGAGGGGGCCCGGATACGCAGTATTTT
CAWKGGGGPDTQYF
>many|-|TRBJ1-2|TRBV7-2
TGTGCCAGCAGCCCGCCCCCTAACGGCTACACCTTC
CASSPPPNGYTF
>-|TRBD1|TRBJ1-5|TRBV20-1
TGCAGTGCTAGAGTGGGACAGGGGGGGAGCAATCAGCCCCAGCATTTT
CSARVGQGGSNQPQHF
>few|-|TRBJ2-3|TRBV29-1
TGCAGCGTTGAAGATGGAGGGGGGGGCCCTCCAGATACGCAGTATTTT
CSVEDGGGGPPDTQYF
>few|TRBD1|TRBJ1-6|TRBV7-2
TGTGCCAGCAGCTCAAAGACAGGGAGTATTTCACCCCTCCACTTT
CASSSKTGSISPLHF
>many|TRBD2|TRBJ2-2|TRBV12-3/TRBV12-4
TGTGCCAGCAGTTTAAGCGGGAGGAACACCGGGGAGCTGTTTTTT
CASSLSGRNTGELFF
>-|-|TRBJ1-1|TRBV7-9
TGTGCCAGCAGCTTCGGCATCCGCACACTGAAAGCTTTCTTT
CASSFGIRTLKAFF